Shown below are 16 T cell receptor beta chains from a single sample sequenced in a study of blood T cells in healthy people across ages. Through a sample-barcoded 5' primer and a J-beta primer mix, a second PCR was run for roughly 6 to 12 cycles. TCRdb independently ran MiXCR on the 5' RACE reads; one entry per CDR3 protein. The table records about 1.8 million distinct CDR3 sequences, roughly 50% of them present only once. The sample taken for sequencing was blood. The receptor set was obtained from a middle-aged woman in good health.

The V call is TRBV7-8, the J call TRBJ2-1; 9 nucleotides match TRBD1. V was pared by 4 bases and J by 4 bases, with 8 bases of the junction left unmatched. CDR3 length: 16 residues. Germline CDR1 and CDR2: SGHVS and FQNEAQ. The CDR3 DNA follows: TGTGCCAGCAGCTCGAGAGTCGGACAGGGGTACAATGAGCAGTTCTTC. It codes for CASSSRVGQGYNEQFF.

The rearrangement uses TRBV6-4 and TRBJ1-1; possible D gene TRBD1, 5 bases. V was shortened by 2 bases and J by 4 bases, with 17 bases between the two germline ends. The CDR3 has 16 amino acids. Germline CDR1 is MRHNA and CDR2 is SNTAGT. Here the CDR3 reads CASSDGGARGSTEAFF. CDR3 bases: TGTGCCAGCAGTGACGGAGGGGCGCGTGGTAGCACTGAAGCTTTCTTT.

A few counts support this clonotype. This chain uses TRBV14 with TRBJ2-1; D not certain. CDR1 is SGHDN, CDR2 FVKESK, per germline. This CDR3 has 13 amino acids. Trimming took 3 bases from V and 7 from J, leaving 10 bases between them. DNA for the CDR3: TGTGCCAGCAGCCATTGGGATGGGAATGAGCAGTTCTTC. This codes for CASSHWDGNEQFF.

About this clonotype: A read error may account for a junction end that differs from germline. The chain carries TRBV7-6 and TRBJ2-5; no firm D call. The CDR3 is 12 amino acids. Looked up from germline, CDR1 is SGHVS and CDR2 is FNYEAQ. CDR3 in DNA: TGTGCCAGCAGCTTATTACGTGGCACCCCGTACTTC. This encodes CASSLLRGTPYF.

The genes are TRBV6-2 or TRBV6-3 and TRBJ2-2; no reliable D call. The germline V gene encodes CDR1 MNHEY and CDR2 SVGEGT. CDR3 length: 13 residues. Trimming shortened V by 2 bases and J by 6 bases, and 7 bases separated the two germline ends. The CDR3 sequence is CASSYTSPGELFF. In nucleotides, the CDR3 is TGTGCCAGCAGTTACACTTCACCCGGGGAGCTGTTTTTT.

This clonotype was found a few times. The J gene is TRBJ2-5, the V gene TRBV10-3; 10 bases match TRBD1. The V gene's germline CDR1 is ENHRY and CDR2 SYGVKD. Trimming at V came to 7 bases and at J to 5 bases, leaving 4 bases not matched to a gene. The CDR3 is 13 residues long. DNA for the CDR3: TGTGCCATCATGGGGACAGGGGAGGAGACCCAGTACTTC. Its protein is CAIMGTGEETQYF.

This clonotype was found once. The chain carries TRBV15 and TRBJ1-2; D is possibly TRBD1 (6 bases). The CDR3 totals 17 residues. Trimming pared 0 bases from V and 4 bases from J, leaving 18 bases between. Looked up from germline, CDR1 is LNHNV and CDR2 is YYDKDF (reference sequence). The CDR3 sequence: CATSRDRRTVNSYGYTF. The CDR3 DNA reads TGTGCCACCAGCAGAGATCGGCGGACAGTTAATTCCTATGGCTACACCTTC. The full variable domain, its missing parts supplied by reference TRBV15 and TRBJ1-2, is DAMVIQNPRYQVTQFGKPVTLSCSQTLNHNVMYWYQQKSSQAPKLLFHYYDKDFNNEADTPDNFQSRRPNTSFCFLDIRSPGLGDTAMYLCATSRDRRTVNSYGYTFGSGTRLTVV.

The chain couples TRBV6-5 to TRBJ1-2; 10 bases agree with TRBD1. V was pared by 3 bases and J by 7 bases, with 5 bases of the junction left unmatched. CDR1 is MNHEY, CDR2 SVGAGI, per germline. The CDR3 covers 14 residues. CDR3 region: CASSYSGQGSGYTF. The CDR3 nucleotides are TGTGCCAGCAGTTATTCGGGACAGGGGAGTGGCTACACCTTC.

This clonotype was recorded at least ten times. The rearrangement joins TRBV9 to TRBJ2-1, with 10 bases identical to TRBD2. Trimming removed 4 bases from V and 10 bases from J; junction bases left unmatched: 8. CDR1 is SGDLS, CDR2 YYNGEE, per germline. The CDR3 is made up of 14 amino acids. The CDR3 sequence is CASSYGTSANEQFF. The DNA of the CDR3 is TGTGCCAGCAGCTACGGGACTAGCGCGAACGAGCAGTTCTTC.

There are a few counts of this clonotype. The chain couples TRBV3-1 to TRBJ2-1; the D is unclear. The ends were cut back, 4 bases at V and 9 bases at J, with 13 bases in the middle. Germline-derived CDR1 and CDR2 are LGHDT and YNNKEL (reference sequence). This CDR3 spans 13 amino acids. In DNA, the CDR3 is TGTGCCAGCAGCCCTGGGATTGCTGGTGAGCAGTTCTTC. Amino acids: CASSPGIAGEQFF.

This clonotype was found once. The V and J genes are TRBV4-3 and TRBJ1-1; D gene ambiguous. V gave up 1 base and J gave up 3 bases, with 15 bases separating them. The length of the CDR3 is 16 residues. Germline assignment: CDR1 LGHNA and CDR2 YSLEER. Written as DNA, the CDR3 is TGCGCCAGCAGCCAAGGAAACACCCGTATTGACACTGAAGCTTTCTTT. It specifies CASSQGNTRIDTEAFF.

The genes are TRBV6-5 and TRBJ2-3; the match to TRBD1 covers 9 bases. The germline gives CDR1 MNHEY, CDR2 SVGAGI. This CDR3 spans 16 amino acids. V lost 7 bases to trimming and J lost 4 bases; unmatched junction nucleotides: 12. CDR3 sequence reads: CASTTRGQGHPDTQYF. The CDR3 DNA follows: TGTGCCAGCACTACTCGGGGACAGGGTCATCCAGATACGCAGTATTTT.

Many counts were recorded for this clonotype. The V gene is TRBV25-1, the J gene TRBJ2-7; a possible D gene is TRBD1 (6 bases). Germline V gene lookup returns CDR1 MGHDK and CDR2 SYGVNS. The germline V and J ends were trimmed by 4 bases and 0 bases, with 10 bases remaining between them. This CDR3 is built from 14 residues. Here the CDR3 reads CASSATDSSYEQYF. CDR3 in DNA: TGTGCCAGCAGTGCCACGGACAGCTCCTACGAGCAGTACTTC.

Comments on this clonotype: A much larger clone is a single base away; this may be a read error. This chain's CDR3 is CASSELAGETQYF. The DNA of the CDR3 is TGTGCCAGCAGCGAACTAGCGGGAGAGACCCAGTACTTC. The chain recombines TRBV7-9 with TRBJ2-5, with TRBD2 matching 9 bases. Germline values: CDR1 SEHNR, CDR2 FQNEAQ (reference sequence). The CDR3 spans 13 residues. After removal of 5 bases from V and 4 bases from J, the junction contained 2 bases not matched to a gene. The complete variable domain, with remaining parts taken from reference TRBV7-9 and TRBJ2-5, reads DTGVSQNPRHKITKRGQNVTFRCDPISEHNRLYWYRQTLGQGPEFLTYFQNEAQLEKSRLLSDRFSAERPKGSFSTLEIQRTEQGDSAMYLCASSELAGETQYFGPGTRLLVL.

The chain is built from TRBV18 and TRBJ2-7; possibly TRBD2 for D (6 bases). The J call may be mistaken, given a closer DNA end match to TRBJ2-5. CDR3 length: 13 amino acids. Per germline, CDR1 KGHSH and CDR2 LQKENI. The CDR3 is CASSPRQEGTQYF. The DNA for the CDR3 is TGTGCCAGCTCACCACGGCAGGAGGGGACCCAGTACTTC.

J is TRBJ1-6 and V is TRBV6-5, with D tentatively TRBD1 (6 bases). The CDR3 is 16 residues long. Trimming cost V 6 bases and J 7 bases, with 19 bases left between them. The V gene's germline CDR1 is MNHEY and CDR2 SVGAGI. The CDR3 DNA is TGTGCCAGCAGACCAAGAATACGGACAGTGAATTCACCCCTCCACTTT. This codes for CASRPRIRTVNSPLHF.